This TCR beta chain was recorded in a study of OX40 agonist ivuxolimab in advanced cancers. On the study more broadly: Patient treatment consisted of intravenous ivuxolimab administration every 2 weeks at 0.01 to 10 mg/kg. Study conclusions and caveats: People who partly responded at 0.1-3.0 mg/kg had some of the least clonal expansion seen. The mean number of expanded clones was higher in CD8+ T cells than in CD4+. Some nonresponders likewise displayed low normalized T-cell clonal expansion.

Sequencing used immunoSEQ multiplex PCR; TCRdb keeps in-frame clones, though not all of them. The sample includes under 12,000 clones, about 89% of them seen just once. The CDR3 length is 14 residues. J gave up 4 bases and V 6 bases, and 8 bases lay outside the gene matches. Per germline, CDR1 MDHEN and CDR2 SYDVKM. Notes on this clone: The antigen is not known.

The rearrangement joins TRBV28 to TRBJ2-7; 8 bases match TRBD1. The starting material was CD4+ or CD8+ T cells sorted from blood, obtained in a trial of the OX40 agonist ivuxolimab. This clonotype was sampled from an adult with an advanced solid tumor such as melanoma, head and neck, liver or kidney cancer. CDR3 in DNA: TGTGCCAGCAGGCAAAGGGACAGGTGGTACGAGCAGTACTTC. The encoded protein is CASRQRDRWYEQYF.